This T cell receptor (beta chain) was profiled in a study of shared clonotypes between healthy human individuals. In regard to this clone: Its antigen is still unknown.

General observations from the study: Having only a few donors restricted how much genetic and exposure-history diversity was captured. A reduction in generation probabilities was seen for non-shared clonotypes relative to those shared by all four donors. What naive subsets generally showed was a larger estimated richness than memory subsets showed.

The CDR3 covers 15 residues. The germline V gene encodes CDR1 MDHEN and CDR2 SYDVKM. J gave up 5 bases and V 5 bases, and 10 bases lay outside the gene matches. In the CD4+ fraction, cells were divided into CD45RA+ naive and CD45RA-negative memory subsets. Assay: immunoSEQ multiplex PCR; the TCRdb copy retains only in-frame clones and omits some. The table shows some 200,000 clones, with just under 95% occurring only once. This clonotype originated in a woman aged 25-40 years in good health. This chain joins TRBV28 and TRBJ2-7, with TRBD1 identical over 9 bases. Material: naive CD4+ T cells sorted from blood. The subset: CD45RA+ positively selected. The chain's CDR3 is CASSPPGQGGHEQYF. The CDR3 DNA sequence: TGTGCCAGCAGTCCTCCGGGACAGGGTGGCCACGAGCAGTACTTC. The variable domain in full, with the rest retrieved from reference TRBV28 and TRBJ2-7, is DVKVTQSSRYLVKRTGEKVFLECVQDMDHENMFWYRQDPGLGLRLIYFSYDVKMKEKGDIPEGYSVSREKKERFSLILESASTNQTSMYLCASSPPGQGGHEQYFGPGTRLTVT.